The 24 T cell receptor beta chains reported below all come from one sample, sequenced in a study of shared clonotypes between healthy human individuals. This table comes from immunoSEQ multiplex PCR, and its TCRdb copy is limited to in-frame clones, with some not included. The sample lists 100,000 to 120,000 clones, approximately 70% seen once, with roughly a quarter in the top ten. Sequenced input: memory CD8+ T cells sorted from blood. Subset given: CD45RO+ cells pooled with CCR7-negative TemRA cells. Source of these receptors: a young woman in good health.

The chain employs TRBV1 and TRBJ1-1. TRBV1 is given as a pseudogene. The CDR3 has 12 residues. CDR3 DNA sequence: TGCGCCAGCAGCAGAACAAGGACTGAAGCTTTCTTT. This codes for CASSRTRTEAFF.

V gene TRBV18 combines with J gene TRBJ2-7, with TRBD2 matching 13 bases. The CDR3 loop spans 16 amino acids. Germline CDR1 reads KGHSH; CDR2 reads LQKENI. V lost 4 bases to trimming and J lost 4 bases; unmatched junction nucleotides: 7. Here the CDR3 DNA reads TGTGCCAGCTCACTTGGGACTAGCGGGAACATGTACGAGCAGTACTTC. This codes for CASSLGTSGNMYEQYF.

The rearrangement links TRBV27 to TRBJ2-1; D unclear. Germline V gene sequence: CDR1 MNHEY, CDR2 SMNVEV (reference sequence). The ends were cut back, 5 bases at V and 0 bases at J, with 5 bases in the middle. CDR3 length equals 13 residues. This CDR3 reads CASSLSSYNEQFF. The CDR3 DNA reads as TGTGCCAGCAGTCTAAGCTCCTACAATGAGCAGTTCTTC.

The chain is built from TRBV6-1 and TRBJ1-5; unclear D gene. CDR1 is MNHNS and CDR2 is SASEGT in the germline V gene. The V end was cut by 0 bases, the J end by 1 base, with 10 bases between. The CDR3 is made up of 16 amino acids. CDR3 residues: CASSEARGGSNQPQHF. The CDR3 nucleotides read TGTGCCAGCAGTGAAGCCCGGGGTGGAAGCAATCAGCCCCAGCATTTT.

This chain connects TRBV7-8 to TRBJ2-7; 13 nucleotides line up with TRBD2. Germline V gene lookup returns CDR1 SGHVS and CDR2 FQNEAQ. The CDR3 extends over 17 amino acids. V shed 5 bases, J shed 3 bases, and the junction held 10 bases outside the gene matches. This CDR3 is CASSPGLAGETIYEQYF. The CDR3 DNA is TGTGCCAGCAGCCCCGGACTAGCGGGAGAGACGATCTACGAGCAGTACTTC.

The chain links TRBV7-2 to TRBJ1-1, with D unresolved. The V end lost 2 bases, the J end lost 0 bases, and 7 bases lay between the germline ends. CDR3 length: 14 residues. The germline gives CDR1 SGHTA, CDR2 FQGNSA. The CDR3 here is CASSLWFLNTEAFF. In DNA, the CDR3 is TGTGCCAGCAGCTTATGGTTTCTGAACACTGAAGCTTTCTTT. The entire variable domain, with the rest obtained from reference TRBV7-2 and TRBJ1-1, is as follows: GAGVSQSPSNKVTEKGKDVELRCDPISGHTALYWYRQSLGQGLEFLIYFQGNSAPDKSGLPSDRFSAERTGGSVSTLTIQRTQQEDSAVYLCASSLWFLNTEAFFGQGTRLTVV.

This clone showed up just a few times. The chain is built from TRBV6-6 and TRBJ1-5; possible D gene TRBD1, 5 bases. Trimming removed 5 bases at V and 2 bases at J, with 13 bases between. The CDR3 has 15 amino acids. Germline V lookup: CDR1 MNHNY, CDR2 SVGAGI (reference sequence). The CDR3 sequence is CASSPARDRNQPQHF. The CDR3 coding sequence is TGTGCCAGCAGTCCCGCGCGGGACCGCAATCAGCCCCAGCATTTT.

This clone has ten or more counts. The DNA of the CDR3 is TGTGCCAGCAGGGCCGGGACAGGGGGCCAGCCCCAGCATTTT. As protein: CASRAGTGGQPQHF. The chain couples TRBV6-6 to TRBJ1-5; TRBD1 matches at 12 bases. This CDR3 spans 14 amino acids. In germline, CDR1 is MNHNY, CDR2 SVGAGI (reference sequence). The J segment lost 7 bases and the V segment lost 6 bases, leaving 4 bases of the junction unmatched.

The chain combines TRBV19 with TRBJ2-7; 7 positions agree with TRBD1. Germline-derived CDR1 and CDR2 are LNHDA and SQIVND (reference sequence). V shed 6 bases, J shed 0 bases, and the junction held 11 bases outside the gene matches. This CDR3 has 16 amino acids. CDR3 DNA: TGTGCCAGTAGCTCCCCCGGGACAGATAACTCCTACGAGCAGTACTTC. This translates into CASSSPGTDNSYEQYF.

The V and J genes are TRBV7-9 and TRBJ2-7; the D gene is possibly TRBD1 (6 bases). Germline loops: CDR1 SEHNR, CDR2 FQNEAQ (reference sequence). V was cut by 5 bases and J by 2 bases, with 10 bases left in between. The CDR3 is 13 amino acids. CDR3 nucleotide sequence: TGTGCCAGCAGCCGGGACATACCCTACGAGCAGTACTTC. It yields the protein CASSRDIPYEQYF.

V usage is TRBV9 and J usage is TRBJ1-5; 9 bases are a match to TRBD1. Germline V gene sequence: CDR1 SGDLS, CDR2 YYNGEE. The J segment lost 3 bases and the V segment lost 3 bases, leaving 7 bases of the junction unmatched. The CDR3 loop spans 16 amino acids. CDR3 in DNA: TGTGCCAGCAGCGCCGGGACAGGGTTTTTCAATCAGCCCCAGCATTTT. Its translation is CASSAGTGFFNQPQHF.

The J gene is TRBJ1-2, the V gene TRBV5-1; TRBD1 might be the D (5 bases). Trimming removed 4 bases at V and 5 bases at J, with 9 bases between. CDR1 is SGHRS and CDR2 is YFSETQ in the germline V gene. CDR3 length equals 12 residues. The CDR3 DNA sequence: TGCGCCAGCAGCACAGGACGGTATGGCTACACCTTC. It codes for CASSTGRYGYTF.

The J gene is TRBJ2-1, the V gene TRBV11-3; D possibly corresponds to TRBD1 (5 bases). V lost 5 bases, J lost 11 bases, and 10 bases lay in between. This CDR3 has 11 residues. Germline-derived CDR1 and CDR2 are SGHNT and YENEEA. CDR3 residues: CASSTAGKQFF. The CDR3 DNA follows: TGTGCCAGCAGCACCGCAGGGAAGCAGTTCTTC.

The V call is TRBV4-1, the J call TRBJ2-5, with 9 nucleotides matching TRBD2. Gene TRBJ2-7 matches the end of the DNA better, so the J call may be wrong. The germline V gene has CDR1 MGHRA and CDR2 YSYEKL. This CDR3 spans 15 amino acids. CDR3 coding DNA: TGCGCCAGCAGCCAGTCTAGCGGGAAGTACAGCGAGCAGTACTTC. Amino acid sequence: CASSQSSGKYSEQYF.

V usage is TRBV19 and J usage is TRBJ2-3, with D perhaps matching TRBD1 or TRBD2 (5 bases each). This CDR3 is built from 18 residues. Germline-derived CDR1 and CDR2 are LNHDA and SQIVND (reference sequence). Trimming took 4 bases from V and 2 from J, leaving 22 bases between them. CDR3: CASSKLKRGAGHTDTQYF. CDR3 bases: TGTGCCAGTAGTAAGCTGAAGAGAGGGGCAGGGCACACAGATACGCAGTATTTT.

The V gene is TRBV16, the J gene TRBJ2-7; tentatively, D is TRBD2 (7 bases). This CDR3 region has 17 residues. V was trimmed by 0 bases and J by 1 base, leaving 16 bases between them. From germline, CDR1 is KGHSY and CDR2 FQNENV. In DNA, the CDR3 is TGTGCCAGCAGCCAATCCTTGCGGGGGCCCATATCCTACGAGCAGTACTTC. Protein product: CASSQSLRGPISYEQYF.

The rearrangement uses TRBV6-1 and TRBJ1-2; 8 bases are shared with TRBD1. Trimming removed 2 bases from V and 0 bases from J; junction bases left unmatched: 8. Germline loops: CDR1 MNHNS, CDR2 SASEGT. CDR3 length: 17 residues. The CDR3 DNA reads as TGTGCCAGCAGTGAAACACGGACAGGGTTAGCTAACTATGGCTACACCTTC. Translated, it gives CASSETRTGLANYGYTF.

This chain links TRBV2 with TRBJ1-3; D is possibly TRBD1 (5 bases). Trimming took 3 bases from V and 4 from J, leaving 13 bases between them. Germline V CDR1 and CDR2: SNHLY, FYNNEI. The CDR3 has 15 amino acids. The CDR3 protein is CASSEPGWKGNTIYF. The CDR3 nucleotides read TGTGCCAGCAGTGAGCCAGGGTGGAAGGGAAACACCATATATTTT.

This rearrangement joins TRBV6-6 to TRBJ1-1; D not resolved. The CDR3 length is 13 residues. Germline V gene data show CDR1 as MNHNY and CDR2 as SVGAGI (reference sequence). Deletions cut 2 bases from V and 4 bases from J, with 8 bases between. Here the CDR3 reads CASSYTTSTEAFF. As DNA, the CDR3 is TGTGCCAGCAGTTACACGACCTCCACTGAAGCTTTCTTT.

V and J are TRBV7-9 and TRBJ2-7, with D hard to call. There are 14 residues in the CDR3. V dropped 1 base and J dropped 2 bases, with 9 bases sitting between them. Germline lookup yields CDR1 SEHNR and CDR2 FQNEAQ (reference sequence). The CDR3 sequence: CASSLGKGPYEQYF. The CDR3 nucleotides read TGTGCCAGCAGCTTAGGGAAAGGGCCCTACGAGCAGTACTTC.

The chain carries TRBV7-2 and TRBJ2-7, with D uncertain. This CDR3 is built from 15 residues. The V gene lost 1 base and the J gene lost 0 bases, with 10 bases spanning the gap. CDR1 SGHTA and CDR2 FQGNSA come from the germline V gene. CDR3 bases: TGTGCCAGCAGCTTAGGGCACGATGTCTCCTACGAGCAGTACTTC. Encoded protein: CASSLGHDVSYEQYF.

The gene calls are TRBV4-1 and TRBJ2-1, with TRBD2 matching over 7 bases. The CDR3 runs 20 residues. Germline assignment: CDR1 MGHRA and CDR2 YSYEKL. V shed 0 bases and J 0 bases; nucleotides not matched to a gene: 14. CDR3 sequence (DNA): TGCGCCAGCAGCCAAGATCGGCGCTCTCGGCGGGAGAGCTCCTACAATGAGCAGTTCTTC. It is translated as CASSQDRRSRRESSYNEQFF.

The chain carries TRBV14 and TRBJ1-2, with 8 bases identical to TRBD1. Germline V gives CDR1 SGHDN, CDR2 FVKESK. The junction had 6 bases not matched to a gene; V was cut back by 4 bases and J by 8 bases. The CDR3 runs to 13 residues. The CDR3 reads CASSRQQGGGYTF. The CDR3 bases are TGTGCCAGCAGCCGACAACAGGGGGGAGGCTACACCTTC.

The V call is TRBV10-1, the J call TRBJ2-1, with TRBD1 matching over 7 bases. V was clipped by 3 bases and J by 8 bases; unmatched bases: 10. CDR1 WNHNN and CDR2 SYGVQD come from the germline V gene (reference sequence). The CDR3 has 15 amino acids. The CDR3 protein is CASSDYGTDIYEQFF. The CDR3 region has the DNA TGCGCCAGCAGTGACTACGGGACAGACATTTATGAGCAGTTCTTC.